Listed here are 9 T cell receptor beta chains from one sample, sequenced in a study of patients and donors after allogeneic stem cell transplantation. MiXCR was run by TCRdb on the RT-PCR reads, yielding one entry per CDR3 protein. Found here are more than 75,000 distinct CDR3 sequences, 4.5% to 5% of them singletons; the top ten hold 2.5% to 3%. The sequenced sample consisted of blood, either unsorted or a sorted T cell fraction (not recorded which). All receptors derive from a human donor who was either an allogeneic HSCT recipient or a stem cell or donor lymphocyte infusion donor (not recorded which). It is not recorded whose cells these are; they may come from a transplant donor.

This clonotype was detected many times. V usage is TRBV20-1 and J usage is TRBJ2-2, with D maybe TRBD2 (7 bases). Germline loops: CDR1 DFQATT, CDR2 SNEGSKA (reference sequence). The CDR3 length is 16 residues. The V gene lost 3 bases and the J gene lost 6 bases, with 20 bases spanning the gap. As DNA, the CDR3 is TGCAGTGCTAGGGGTTTGGGGGGGCATGTGGCCGGGGAGCTGTTTTTT. This encodes CSARGLGGHVAGELFF.

Concerning this clonotype: This clone may be a read error of a much larger clone one base away. The V gene is TRBV12-3 or TRBV12-4, the J gene TRBJ1-5; 7 nucleotides align to TRBD1. The CDR3 is 14 residues long. CDR3 coding DNA: TGTGCCAGCAGTTTAGGGCAGGGGGACCAGCCCCAGCGTTTT. It yields the protein CASSLGQGDQPQRF.

This clonotype was seen a few times. J is TRBJ2-2 and V is TRBV7-2; 9 bases are a match to TRBD1. The germline CDR1 and CDR2 sequences are SGHTA and FQGNSA. Trimming took 4 bases from V and 0 from J; bases not matched to a gene: 0. CDR3 length equals 15 residues. CDR3 loop: CASSWTGANTGELFF. The CDR3, as DNA: TGTGCCAGCAGCTGGACAGGGGCGAACACCGGGGAGCTGTTTTTT.

In this sample, this clonotype turned up a few times. The genes are TRBV20-1 and TRBJ1-4; TRBD1 matches at 9 bases. The CDR3 runs to 13 residues. V was clipped by 6 bases and J by 5 bases; unmatched bases: 4. Germline V CDR1 and CDR2: DFQATT, SNEGSKA (reference sequence). The DNA for the CDR3 is TGCAGTGCCATTGGACAGGGGAATGAAAAACTGTTTTTT. Protein product: CSAIGQGNEKLFF.

At least ten counts were recorded for this clonotype. The chain links TRBV10-3 to TRBJ2-7; D perhaps matches TRBD1 (6 bases). Germline V gene data show CDR1 as ENHRY and CDR2 as SYGVKD. CDR3 length: 15 residues. V lost 10 bases and J 6 bases, leaving 25 bases between the germline ends. The CDR3 DNA sequence: TGTGCCACCCTATCGCCGCGAACAGGGCTCGGCGAGCAGTACTTC. This gives the protein CATLSPRTGLGEQYF.

This clonotype was seen at least ten times. This chain joins TRBV19 and TRBJ2-7; no clear D. Germline CDR1 and CDR2: LNHDA and SQIVND (reference sequence). V lost 6 bases, J lost 6 bases, and 9 bases lay in between. The CDR3 length is 11 residues. CDR3 DNA sequence: TGTGCCAGTAGGGGGAACTCCGAGCAGTACTTC. It translates to CASRGNSEQYF.

In this sample, this clonotype turned up many times. The chain carries TRBV7-9 and TRBJ2-3; D call uncertain. The length of the CDR3 is 14 residues. Germline lookup yields CDR1 SEHNR and CDR2 FQNEAQ (reference sequence). The V end lost 4 bases, the J end lost 0 bases, and 8 bases lay between the germline ends. The CDR3 loop is CASSSWASTDTQYF. The CDR3 DNA follows: TGTGCCAGCAGCTCTTGGGCTAGCACAGATACGCAGTATTTT.

In this sample, this clonotype turned up a few times. The chain employs TRBV5-6 and TRBJ2-1; tentative D call: TRBD1 (6 bases). Germline V gene lookup returns CDR1 SGHDT and CDR2 YYEEEE. The CDR3 covers 14 residues. V lost 0 bases, J lost 10 bases, and 14 bases lay in between. The chain's CDR3 is CASSLVRGGGEQFF. In nucleotides, the CDR3 is TGTGCCAGCAGCTTGGTCCGTGGGGGCGGAGAGCAGTTCTTC.

This clonotype was recorded many times. The chain employs TRBV28 and TRBJ2-7; TRBD1 matches 8 bases. Germline loops: CDR1 MDHEN, CDR2 SYDVKM. The J segment lost 4 bases and the V segment lost 5 bases, leaving 7 bases of the junction unmatched. This CDR3 comprises 14 residues. The CDR3 bases are TGTGCCAGCAGTAGGGCAGGGGGCGCGTACGAGCAGTACTTC. Amino acids: CASSRAGGAYEQYF.